This T cell receptor (beta chain) was recovered during a study of beta chain features in type 1 diabetes. Without exception, sorted populations had purity beyond 98%. Study-wide points: Any HLA effect on TCRB rearrangement was left unresolved by small sub-analyses. Among all four CD4+ subsets, Type 1 diabetes patients had TCRB CDR3s that were moderately but significantly shorter. When VDJ junctions were examined, type 1 diabetes patients showed fewer insertions and more deletions. Across patients, naive, central memory and Treg TCRB repertoires exhibited apparently greater similarity than was observed across healthy donors.

The investigators reverse transcribed all of the isolated RNA, so they sequenced expressed TCRB transcripts. The table came from immunoSEQ multiplex PCR; TCRdb's copy has only in-frame clones and leaves some out. The sample records roughly 330,000 clones, less than 15% being singletons. Concerning this clone itself: What it recognizes is unknown.

The CDR3 totals 18 residues. V lost 2 bases and J lost 3; bases outside the gene matches: 12. Per germline, CDR1 SEHNR and CDR2 FQNEAQ (reference sequence). J is TRBJ2-1 and V is TRBV7-9, with 8 bases that match TRBD1. Specimen: naive CD4+ T cells from blood. The sequence was collected from a woman aged 18 to 35 with type 1 diabetes. This CDR3 reads CASSLPTTGENYYNEQFF. The DNA of the CDR3 is TGTGCCAGCAGCTTACCTACGACAGGGGAGAATTACTACAATGAGCAGTTCTTC.